One and the same sample provided the 20 T cell receptor beta chains below, sequenced in a study of T cell clonality in common variable immunodeficiency. Method: immunoSEQ multiplex PCR; TCRdb's copy keeps in-frame clones and lacks some. This sample carries 40,000 to 55,000 clones, none of them present only once. Sequenced input: peripheral blood mononuclear cells. The source is a person between 18 and 70 years old in good health.

This clone was counted at least ten times. The read stops 3 residues short of the end of the CDR3; the missing end is completed from the germline J gene. This sequence joins TRBV10-3 and TRBJ2-3, with D maybe TRBD1 (6 bases). V was shortened by 6 bases and J by 0 bases, with 10 bases between the two germline ends. The CDR3 runs to 14 residues. Per the germline V gene, CDR1 is ENHRY and CDR2 is SYGVKD. The covered CDR3 bases are TGTGCCATCAGGGACACAGGGAGCACAGATACG. This encodes CAIRDTGSTDT. The complete CDR3 sequence is CAIRDTGSTDTQYF.

This clone was seen repeatedly, ten times or more. The read ends 3 residues early relative to the CDR3; the germline J gene fills the gap. The chain has TRBV19 and TRBJ1-2; possibly TRBD1 for D (5 bases). Trimming removed 3 bases at V and 2 bases at J, with 19 bases between. The germline CDR1 and CDR2 sequences are LNHDA and SQIVND (reference sequence). The CDR3 length is 17 residues. CDR3 bases read: TGTGCCAGTAGTATGTCTTTGACAGTCCATTGGAACTATGGC. This gives the protein CASSMSLTVHWNYG. From start to end, the CDR3 is CASSMSLTVHWNYGYTF.

The table lists this clone with many counts. The read ends 3 residues before the CDR3 terminus; that terminus is restored from the germline J gene. The gene calls are TRBV5-1 and TRBJ2-3; 8 bases line up with TRBD1. V lost 6 bases to trimming and J lost 4 bases; unmatched junction nucleotides: 4. Germline V gene sequence: CDR1 SGHRS, CDR2 YFSETQ. The CDR3 length is 13 residues. The CDR3 bases that were read are TGCGCCAGCACCCAGGGGGCTGCAGATACG. Translated, it gives CASTQGAADT. Given in full, the CDR3 is CASTQGAADTQYF.

This clone occurred many times. The missing CDR3 end, 3 residues past where the read stops, is filled in from the germline J gene. The chain recombines TRBV6-4 with TRBJ2-1; 11 bases are a match to TRBD2. Germline values: CDR1 MRHNA, CDR2 SNTAGT. This CDR3 is 16 amino acids long. Losses at the gene ends were 3 bases for V and 6 bases for J; bases not matched to a gene: 7. CDR3 DNA (partial): TGTGCCAGCAGTGAGCTAGCGGGAGGCCATACCAATGAG. It translates to CASSELAGGHTNE. The whole CDR3 reads CASSELAGGHTNEQFF.

This clone was detected ten times or more. The read ends 3 residues before the CDR3 terminus; that terminus is restored from the germline J gene. The chain combines TRBV11-3 with TRBJ2-5, with TRBD1 matching over 8 bases. The V gene end was trimmed by 1 base and the J gene end by 5 bases; junction bases not matched to a gene: 6. Looked up from germline, CDR1 is SGHNT and CDR2 is YENEEA. CDR3 length equals 15 residues. The DNA read from the CDR3 is TGTGCCAGCAGCTTAGGCCAGGGGGCCGGGGAGACC. Protein product: CASSLGQGAGET. The entire CDR3 protein is CASSLGQGAGETQYF.

The sample holds many counts of this clone. Relative to the germline gene, one junction end is altered; a read error may explain this. The observed sequence ends 3 residues before the CDR3 terminus, with the missing tail filled in from the germline J gene. The chain recombines TRBV4-2 with TRBJ2-1; 8 bases match TRBD2. CDR1 is LGHNA and CDR2 is YNFKEQ in the germline V gene. This CDR3 region has 15 residues. CDR3 DNA (partial): TGCGCCAGCAGCTCTACCCCGGGAGGGGCGTATGAG. This gives the protein CASSSTPGGAYE. The full CDR3 protein is CASSSTPGGAYEQFF.

This clone was seen repeatedly, ten times or more. From the germline J gene comes the end of the CDR3, since the read stops 3 residues before it. The chain links TRBV20-1 to TRBJ2-1; 12 bases line up with TRBD2. Germline-derived CDR1 and CDR2 are DFQATT and SNEGSKA (reference sequence). The V gene end was trimmed by 4 bases and the J gene end by 5 bases; junction bases not matched to a gene: 12. The CDR3 sequence is 17 residues long. CDR3: CSANLAGGSEIDNEQFF. The sequenced CDR3 bases are TGCAGTGCTAATCTAGCGGGAGGGTCCGAGATAGACAATGAG.

This clone was counted ten times or more. The read falls 3 residues short of the CDR3 end, and the missing part is taken from the germline J gene. The V gene is TRBV5-1, the J gene TRBJ1-5; D gene unclear. The CDR3 sequence is 14 residues long. V was cut by 4 bases and J by 2 bases, with 10 bases left in between. Germline CDR1 SGHRS, CDR2 YFSETQ. CDR3 protein: CASSPGRGNQPQHF. CDR3 bases read: TGCGCCAGCAGCCCCGGTCGTGGCAATCAGCCC.

Many counts were recorded for this clone. The read is 3 residues too short to cover the CDR3 end, so that end is filled in from the germline J gene. The chain is built from TRBV5-1 and TRBJ2-5, with 9 nucleotides matching TRBD1. V lost 3 bases to trimming and J lost 4 bases; unmatched junction nucleotides: 4. This CDR3 contains 14 residues. Per the germline V gene, CDR1 is SGHRS and CDR2 is YFSETQ. The CDR3 sequence: CASSSGQGLETQYF. The DNA read from the CDR3 is TGCGCCAGCAGCTCGGGACAGGGTTTAGAGACC.

This clone has ten or more counts. The read ends 3 residues early relative to the CDR3; the germline J gene fills the gap. The chain couples TRBV2 to TRBJ2-3; the match to TRBD2 covers 7 bases. From germline, CDR1 is SNHLY and CDR2 FYNNEI. The CDR3 is 14 residues long. J gave up 2 bases and V 6 bases, and 5 bases lay outside the gene matches. The CDR3 sequence: CASSKTSPTDTQYF. The sequenced part of the CDR3 DNA is TGTGCCAGCAGCAAGACTAGCCCCACAGATACG.

The sample holds many counts of this clone. The CDR3 extends 3 residues past the end of the read, so its final part is completed from the germline J gene. The chain joins TRBV19 to TRBJ2-2, with D maybe TRBD1 (6 bases). The V gene lost 0 bases and the J gene lost 0 bases, with 11 bases spanning the gap. The CDR3 is 17 residues long. The germline gives CDR1 LNHDA, CDR2 SQIVND (reference sequence). The CDR3 region is CASSIDWGHANTGELFF. The sequenced CDR3 bases are TGTGCCAGTAGTATAGATTGGGGGCACGCGAACACCGGGGAG.

In this sample, this clone turned up many times. The read ends 3 residues shy of where the CDR3 ends; the end is completed using the germline J gene. The J gene is TRBJ1-4, the V gene TRBV4-2; a weak D match, TRBD1 (6 bases). Germline values: CDR1 LGHNA, CDR2 YNFKEQ. V gave up 4 bases and J gave up 4 bases, with 19 bases separating them. The CDR3 consists of 17 residues. The CDR3 region is CASSPTQITGNNEKLFF. CDR3 DNA, as far as it was read: TGTGCCAGCAGCCCGACGCAGATAACAGGGAATAATGAAAAA.

In this sample, this clone turned up many times. From the germline J gene comes the end of the CDR3, since the read stops 3 residues before it. The V call is TRBV5-1, the J call TRBJ2-1; 8 bases line up with TRBD1. The CDR3 consists of 14 residues. V shed 3 bases and J 5 bases; nucleotides not matched to a gene: 4. The V gene's germline CDR1 is SGHRS and CDR2 YFSETQ. CDR3 amino acids: CASSYQGQDNEQFF. CDR3 bases read: TGCGCCAGCAGCTACCAGGGACAGGACAATGAG.

There are many counts of this clone. The CDR3 goes on 3 residues after the read ends, and that part is filled in from the germline J gene. This sequence joins TRBV5-1 and TRBJ1-2, with D possibly TRBD1 on 6 matching bases. V shed 4 bases and J shed 2 bases, with 15 bases lying between them. In germline, CDR1 is SGHRS, CDR2 YFSETQ. The CDR3 has 15 residues. The CDR3 DNA, read in part, is TGCGCCAGCAGCCCTCGACAGGCTGTAAACTATGGC. This translates into CASSPRQAVNYG. The CDR3 in full is CASSPRQAVNYGYTF.

This clone was counted many times. The missing CDR3 end, 3 residues past where the read stops, is filled in from the germline J gene. The chain has TRBV20-1 and TRBJ1-1; unclear D gene. The CDR3 contains 14 residues. The V end was cut by 3 bases, the J end by 0 bases, with 11 bases between. Germline-derived CDR1 and CDR2 are DFQATT and SNEGSKA (reference sequence). CDR3 loop: CSARAGSMNTEAFF. The part of the CDR3 DNA that was read is TGCAGTGCTAGGGCAGGAAGCATGAACACTGAA.

This clone was seen many times. The read is 3 residues too short to cover the CDR3 end, so that end is filled in from the germline J gene. V is TRBV14 and J is TRBJ1-1, with D perhaps matching TRBD1 (5 bases). The germline V and J ends were trimmed by 5 bases and 0 bases, with 13 bases remaining between them. This CDR3 contains 15 residues. In germline, CDR1 is SGHDN, CDR2 FVKESK. CDR3 bases read: TGTGCCAGCAGCTCTCCAAGACAGTTGAACACTGAA. It yields the protein CASSSPRQLNTE. The whole CDR3 region reads CASSSPRQLNTEAFF.

The sample holds many counts of this clone. CDR3 sequence reads: CASTEMKRPTYEQYF. CDR3 DNA, as far as it was read: TGTGCCTCCACAGAAATGAAGCGGCCCACCTACGAG. J is TRBJ2-7 and V is TRBV30; possibly TRBD2 for D (5 bases). Read coverage stops 3 residues before the CDR3 terminus; the germline J gene supplies the remainder. V dropped 7 bases and J dropped 2 bases, with 21 bases sitting between them. The CDR3 has 15 amino acids. CDR1 is GTSNPN, CDR2 SVGIG, per germline (reference sequence). Supplemented by reference TRBV30 and TRBJ2-7, the full variable domain reads SQTIHQWPATLVQPVGSPLSLECTVEGTSNPNLYWYRQAAGRGLQLLFYSVGIGQISSEVPQNLSASRPQDRQFILSSKKLLLSDSGFYLCASTEMKRPTYEQYFGPGTRLTVT.

This clone has a count of ten or more. The CDR3 end lies 3 residues beyond the end of the read and is filled in from the germline J gene. The V call is TRBV20-1, the J call TRBJ1-6; 7 bases line up with TRBD1. The CDR3 has 17 amino acids. Germline CDR1 DFQATT, CDR2 SNEGSKA (reference sequence). V lost 2 bases, J lost 5 bases, and 12 bases stayed unmatched. The CDR3 DNA, read in part, is TGCAGTGCTAGACTCCTAGTACAGGGGAGGGATAATTCACCC. Its protein product is CSARLLVQGRDNSP. The complete CDR3 reads CSARLLVQGRDNSPLHF.

This clone was seen ten or more times. The sequenced fragment ends 3 residues before the CDR3 boundary, so the rest is inferred from the germline J gene. V is TRBV12-5 and J is TRBJ2-5, with 8 bases that match TRBD2. Germline CDR1 LGHNT, CDR2 FRNRAP. V was clipped by 7 bases and J by 5 bases; unmatched bases: 12. The CDR3 runs to 15 residues. The DNA read from the CDR3 is TGTGCTAGTGCTCAATCACGTAGCGGGAAGGAGACC. This sequence encodes CASAQSRSGKET. The full CDR3 protein is CASAQSRSGKETQYF.

This clone appeared many times. The CDR3 is cut off 3 residues early in the read; its end comes from the germline J gene. The chain carries TRBV7-6 and TRBJ1-2; a weak D match, TRBD1 (6 bases). The ends were cut back, 6 bases at V and 6 bases at J, with 23 bases in the middle. The CDR3 sequence is 16 residues long. Germline loops: CDR1 SGHVS, CDR2 FNYEAQ. The chain's CDR3 is CASRDFRGGLRNGYTF. The sequenced part of the CDR3 DNA is TGTGCCAGCAGAGATTTCAGGGGTGGCCTAAGGAATGGC.